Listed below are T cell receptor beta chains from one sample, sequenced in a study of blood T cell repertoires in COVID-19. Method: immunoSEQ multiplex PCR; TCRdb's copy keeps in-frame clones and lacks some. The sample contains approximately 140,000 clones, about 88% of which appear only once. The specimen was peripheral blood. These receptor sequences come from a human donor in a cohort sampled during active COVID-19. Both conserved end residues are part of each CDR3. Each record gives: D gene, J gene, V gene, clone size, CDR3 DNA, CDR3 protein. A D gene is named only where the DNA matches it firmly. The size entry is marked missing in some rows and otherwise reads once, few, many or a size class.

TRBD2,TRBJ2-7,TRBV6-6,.,TGTGCCAGCAGTGGGACTAGCGGGAGGTCCTACGAGCAGTACTTC,CASSGTSGRSYEQYF
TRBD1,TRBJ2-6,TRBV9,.,TGTGCCAGTACCGGGACAGGGTTCACTGGGGCCAACGTCCTGACTTTC,CASTGTGFTGANVLTF
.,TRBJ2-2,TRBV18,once,TGTGCCAGCTCACCACAATCTTTGACAGAGTGGTTAAACACCGGGGAGCTGTTTTTT,CASSPQSLTEWLNTGELFF
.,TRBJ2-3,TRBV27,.,TGTGCCAGCAACCAAAAAGGACGGGGAGTCACAGATACGCAGTATTTT,CASNQKGRGVTDTQYF
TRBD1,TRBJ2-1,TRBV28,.,TGTGCCAGCAACCCCCGGGACAGGGGTGGTAAGGTTGAGTTCTTC,CASNPRDRGGKVEFF
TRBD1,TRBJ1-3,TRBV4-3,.,TGCGCCAGCAGCAGAGATTGGGACAGCTCTGGAAACACCATATATTTT,CASSRDWDSSGNTIYF
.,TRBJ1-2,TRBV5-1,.,TGCGCCAGCAGCTTGCAGGGGCGCAGCGATGGCTACACCTTC,CASSLQGRSDGYTF
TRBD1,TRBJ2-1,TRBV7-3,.,TGTGCCAGCAGCTCGGACAGGGGACGTGAGCAGTTCTTC,CASSSDRGREQFF
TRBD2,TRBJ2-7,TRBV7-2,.,TGTGCCAGCAGCTTAGCGGGGGGTAGCGGGGGGGGCGAGCAGTACTTC,CASSLAGGSGGGEQYF
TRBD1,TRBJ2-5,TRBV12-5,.,TGTGCTAGTTCGCGGGGGGACAGGGGCTACCAAGAGACCCAGTACTTC,CASSRGDRGYQETQYF
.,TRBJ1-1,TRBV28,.,TGTGCCAGCAGTTTTGATAAAGAGATGAACACTGAAGCTTTCTTT,CASSFDKEMNTEAFF
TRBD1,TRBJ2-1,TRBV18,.,TGTGCCAGCTCACCTTCACAGTCCAGCGGGACAGGGGCCTACAATGAGCAGTTCTTC,CASSPSQSSGTGAYNEQFF
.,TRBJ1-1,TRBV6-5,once,TGTGCCAGCAGCCTTTACAGGGTAGGCGACACTGAAGCTTTCTTT,CASSLYRVGDTEAFF
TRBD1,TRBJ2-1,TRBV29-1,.,TGCAGCGACGATTCATGGTCCCAGGGGGAGAATGAGCAGTTCTTC,CSDDSWSQGENEQFF
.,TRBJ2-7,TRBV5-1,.,TGCGCCAGCAGCTTGGACTCCGCCCTCTCCTACGAGCAGTACTTC,CASSLDSALSYEQYF
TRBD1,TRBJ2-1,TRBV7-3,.,TGTGCCAGCAGCTTATACGGGGACAGGGACTACAATGAGCAGTTCTTC,CASSLYGDRDYNEQFF
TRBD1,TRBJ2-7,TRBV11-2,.,TGTGCCAGCAGCCCACGTTCAGGGGGCGAGCAGTACTTC,CASSPRSGGEQYF
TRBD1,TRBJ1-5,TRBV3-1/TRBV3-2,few,TGTGCCAGCAGCCATTCGGGACAGGGGGATCAGCCCCAGCATTTT,CASSHSGQGDQPQHF
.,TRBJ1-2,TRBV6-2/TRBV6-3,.,TGTGCCAGCAGTTACCTTCGGCGGGGTAGCTATGGCTACACCTTC,CASSYLRRGSYGYTF
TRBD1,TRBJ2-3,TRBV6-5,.,TGTGCCAGCAACCGGGACAGGGAAAAGGATACGCAGTATTTT,CASNRDREKDTQYF
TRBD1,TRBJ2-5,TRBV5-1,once,TGCGCCAGCACCTTCGGGGACAGGGGCATCCAAGAGACCCAGTACTTC,CASTFGDRGIQETQYF
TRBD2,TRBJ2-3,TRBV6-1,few,TGTGCCAGCAGTGAACAAGCGGGGGCTCATACGCAGTATTTT,CASSEQAGAHTQYF
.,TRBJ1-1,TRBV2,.,TGTGCCAGCAGTGATTCGGGACTGAGGAACACTGAAGCTTTCTTT,CASSDSGLRNTEAFF
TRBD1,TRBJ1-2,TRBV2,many,TGTGCCAGCAGGGGAGAATTACAGGGGGCCCATGGCTACACCTTC,CASRGELQGAHGYTF
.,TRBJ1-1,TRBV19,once,TGTGCCAGTAGTACACAGGGATACACTGAAGCTTTCTTT,CASSTQGYTEAFF
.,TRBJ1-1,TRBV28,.,TGTGCCAGCTCCCCCGGAGGTTTGGCCACTGAAGCTTTCTTT,CASSPGGLATEAFF
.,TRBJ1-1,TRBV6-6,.,TGTGCCAGCAGCCGACGACAGGTTGGCGTTGGAGGCATGAACACTGAAGCTTTCTTT,CASSRRQVGVGGMNTEAFF
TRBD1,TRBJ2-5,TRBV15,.,TGTGCCACCAGCAGGGCGGGACAGGGCCAAGAGACCCAGTACTTC,CATSRAGQGQETQYF
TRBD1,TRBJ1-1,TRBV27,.,TGTGCCAGCAGTCTGTCGACAGGGTTGCCTCTTTCTGAAGCTTTCTTT,CASSLSTGLPLSEAFF
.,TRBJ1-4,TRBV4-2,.,TGTGCCAGCAGCCGGGTCACACCGGAGGGTGAAAAACTGTTTTTT,CASSRVTPEGEKLFF
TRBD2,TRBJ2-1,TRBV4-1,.,TGCGCCAGCAGCCAAGACGGGTCGTGGACTAGCAGGATGAATGAGCAGTTCTTC,CASSQDGSWTSRMNEQFF
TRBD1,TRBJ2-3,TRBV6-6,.,TGTGCCAGCAGTTACGCAGGGACAGACGACACAGATACGCAGTATTTT,CASSYAGTDDTDTQYF
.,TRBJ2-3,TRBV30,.,TGTGCCTGGAGTGTGGGTCAGGCTGGAGATACGCAGTATTTT,CAWSVGQAGDTQYF
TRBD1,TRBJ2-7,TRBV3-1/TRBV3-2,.,TGTGCCAGCAGCCCCAGGACAGGGGGCGGACTGAAGCAGTACTTC,CASSPRTGGGLKQYF
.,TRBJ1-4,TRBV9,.,TGTGCCAGCAGCGTAGACAGGTTCGGAGAAAAACTGTTTTTT,CASSVDRFGEKLFF
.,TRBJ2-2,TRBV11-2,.,TGTGCCAGCAGCTACAGGGTCGGGGGGACCGGGGAGCTGTTTTTT,CASSYRVGGTGELFF
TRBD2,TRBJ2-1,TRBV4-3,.,TGCGCCAGCAGCCAACTAGCGGGGGCGGCTGAGCAGTTCTTC,CASSQLAGAAEQFF
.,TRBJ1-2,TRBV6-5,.,TGTGCCAGCCACGGGGGGACTGATGGCTACACCTTC,CASHGGTDGYTF
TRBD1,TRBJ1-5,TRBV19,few,TGTGCCAGTAGTCCCACGACAGGGTCGGGAGATCAGCCCCAGCATTTT,CASSPTTGSGDQPQHF
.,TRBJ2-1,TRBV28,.,TGTGCCAGCGGCAGTTCCTACAATGAGCAGTTCTTC,CASGSSYNEQFF
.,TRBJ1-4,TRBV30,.,TGTGCCTGGAGTCGGGGGGGAAATAATGAAAAACTGTTTTTT,CAWSRGGNNEKLFF
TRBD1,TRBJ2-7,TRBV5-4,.,TGTGCCAGCAGCTTCACAGGGGAATACGAGCAGTACTTC,CASSFTGEYEQYF
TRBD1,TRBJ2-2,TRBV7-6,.,TGTGCCAGCAGCTTAGCGGGACAGTTGAACACCGGGGAGCTGTTTTTT,CASSLAGQLNTGELFF
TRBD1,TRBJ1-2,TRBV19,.,TGTGCCAGTAGTCCCTCATCGACAGGGTTCTATGGCTACACCTTC,CASSPSSTGFYGYTF
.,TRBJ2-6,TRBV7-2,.,TGTGCCAGCAGGCTGGCGAGGGGGTCCGGGGCCAACGTCCTGACTTTC,CASRLARGSGANVLTF
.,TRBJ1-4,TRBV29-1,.,TGCAGCGTTGTAGGGGGTCTTAATGAAAAACTGTTTTTT,CSVVGGLNEKLFF
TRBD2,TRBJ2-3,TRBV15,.,TGTGCCACCAGCATAACCGGGACTAGGCTTTACACAGATACGCAGTATTTT,CATSITGTRLYTDTQYF
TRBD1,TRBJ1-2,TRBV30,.,TGTGCCTGGATGTCTCAGGGGGACTATGGCTACACCTTC,CAWMSQGDYGYTF
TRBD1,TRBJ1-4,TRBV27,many,TGTGCCAGCAGAACGGGACAGGGGCGGGCTAATGAAAAACTGTTTTTT,CASRTGQGRANEKLFF
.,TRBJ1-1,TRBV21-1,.,TGTGCCAGCAGCAAAACTCCCAAGGTTTCAGGGGCGAACACTGAAGCTTTCTTT,CASSKTPKVSGANTEAFF
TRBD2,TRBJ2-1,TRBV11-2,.,TGTGCCAGCAGACTCGGAGCTAGCGGGAGTAATGAGCAGTTCTTC,CASRLGASGSNEQFF
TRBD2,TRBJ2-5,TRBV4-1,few,TGCGCCAGCAGCCAAGATTGGCTAGCGGGAGGGCGGCGAGAGACCCAGTACTTC,CASSQDWLAGGRRETQYF
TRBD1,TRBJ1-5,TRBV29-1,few,TGCAGCGTCATGGAGGCAGGGGGCGATCAGCCCCAGCATTTT,CSVMEAGGDQPQHF